What follows is one T cell receptor beta chain and its context. This CDR3 fails to terminate in the conserved phenylalanine or tryptophan, so it likely reflects a read error. The DNA is left out, because the CDR3 cannot be placed on it with certainty; the CDR3 is given as TCRdb lists it. This sample was taken from a study of shared clonotypes between healthy human individuals. Study-level information: Each donor had three CD4 naive, three CD4 memory, two CD8 naive and one CD8 memory plate.

Measured with immunoSEQ multiplex PCR; TCRdb has only the in-frame clones, and not every one. The sample carries roughly 1 million clones, approximately 80% recorded once. CDR1 and CDR2 (germline): LGHNA, YNFKEQ. The CDR3 sequence runs 13 residues, both termini included. This chain links TRBV4-2 with TRBJ1-1; the table's D gene call, TRBD1, was not cross checked with the DNA. This receptor was taken from a man younger than 35 in good health. Some clones in this sample may be carry-over from other donors' samples. The sequenced sample consisted of memory CD4+ T cells from PBMCs. Stated subset: CD45RA-negative fraction. CDR3 in amino acids: CASSCLTSGTGWI.